Detailed here is one TCR beta chain. Genomic DNA of every subset was divided equally among multiple immunoSEQ plates. Profiled with immunoSEQ multiplex PCR; TCRdb holds only in-frame clones, not every one. Of approximately 590,000 clones listed, roughly 95% are singletons. This CDR3 has 15 amino acids. V lost 4 bases and J 2 bases, leaving 11 bases between the germline ends. The germline CDR1 and CDR2 sequences are MDHEN and SYDVKM. This specimen belongs to a study of shared clonotypes between healthy human individuals. Naive-designated CD8 cells lacked CD45RO, were positively enriched for CCR7, and omitted terminally differentiated effector memory CD45RA+ cells.

The clonotype comes from a woman in her twenties or thirties in good health. V is TRBV28 and J is TRBJ2-2; D unclear. Specimen: naive CD8+ T cells sorted from blood. This chain's CDR3 is CASSSSFYNTGELFF. The CDR3 DNA reads as TGTGCCAGCAGTTCATCCTTTTATAACACCGGGGAGCTGTTTTTT.